This TCR beta chain was obtained from a study of blood T cell repertoires in COVID-19. TCRdb keeps only in-frame clones here, not all; method: immunoSEQ multiplex PCR. The sample holds some 48,000 clones, about 89% seen once. CDR3 length: 17 amino acids. This clonotype was sampled from a human donor in a cohort sampled during active COVID-19. The source material was peripheral blood. The chain combines TRBV21-1 with TRBJ2-4; TRBD1, as called in the table, went unchecked against the DNA. TRBV21-1 is flagged as a pseudogene. The DNA for the CDR3 is TGTGCCAGCAGACCCCTTGGGACACTCAGGGCCAAAAACATTCAGTACTTC. Amino acids: CASRPLGTLRAKNIQYF.